The clone carrying this TCR beta chain is labeled large (0.1 to 1%). Its matching antigen is unknown. The data derive from a study of circulating CD8 cells and anti-PD-1 response in melanoma. Live CD3+CD8+TCRalphabeta+ cells were sorted into four subsets by PD-1 and/or TIGIT. Findings of the study overall: TIGIT repertoires were least diverse, DNEG repertoires most diverse.

TCR libraries were prepared from around 14 ng of total RNA with the QIAseq Immune Repertoire TCR panel. TCRdb independently ran MiXCR on the reads; one entry per CDR3 protein. The profile shows some 690 distinct CDR3 sequences, roughly 5.5% of them singletons. The CDR3 covers 15 residues. V was cut by 2 bases and J by 0 bases, with 8 bases left in between. Germline lookup yields CDR1 LNHDA and CDR2 SQIVND (reference sequence). The rearrangement uses TRBV19 and TRBJ2-1; D could derive from TRBD1 or TRBD2 (5 bases each). This sequence originates from a human donor with melanoma. Specimen: CD8+ T cells from PBMCs, collected at baseline or after one month of anti-PD-1 therapy (not recorded which). This chain's CDR3 is CASSISGSSYNEQFF. CDR3 DNA: TGTGCCAGTAGTATATCAGGGAGCTCCTACAATGAGCAGTTCTTC.